This entry features one TCR beta chain sequence. Its antigen is not known. In the ViraFEST assay, antigen-specific CD4+ clonotypes were identified by expansion after peptide-pool stimulation. It was after roughly ten days of culture that CD4+ T cells were isolated. No vaccinee had earlier SARS-CoV-2 infection, and nucleocapsid antibodies were negative. On day 3 and again on day 7, half the medium was replaced with IL-2 medium. The record originates from a study of vaccination effects on CD4 cells after COVID-19. General observations from the study: Cross-reactivity toward common cold coronaviruses was confined to only 1 of 255 vaccine-induced clones in healthy vaccinees.

V lost 4 bases and J 1 base, leaving 14 bases between the germline ends. This CDR3 comprises 15 residues. The germline CDR1 and CDR2 sequences are MNHEY and SVGAGI. TCRdb's copy holds only in-frame clones and misses some; the assay was immunoSEQ multiplex PCR. The sample has more than 40,000 clones; about 80% are singletons. The receptor was derived from a human donor who received a COVID-19 vaccine. This chain uses TRBV6-5 with TRBJ2-7; no definite D call. The sequences come from CD4+ T cells from PBMCs cultured with SARS-CoV-2 spike peptides, collected before COVID-19 vaccination. The CDR3 DNA sequence: TGTGCCAGCAGTTTGCCCTGGCAGGCATCCTACGAGCAGTACGTC. It codes for CASSLPWQASYEQYV.